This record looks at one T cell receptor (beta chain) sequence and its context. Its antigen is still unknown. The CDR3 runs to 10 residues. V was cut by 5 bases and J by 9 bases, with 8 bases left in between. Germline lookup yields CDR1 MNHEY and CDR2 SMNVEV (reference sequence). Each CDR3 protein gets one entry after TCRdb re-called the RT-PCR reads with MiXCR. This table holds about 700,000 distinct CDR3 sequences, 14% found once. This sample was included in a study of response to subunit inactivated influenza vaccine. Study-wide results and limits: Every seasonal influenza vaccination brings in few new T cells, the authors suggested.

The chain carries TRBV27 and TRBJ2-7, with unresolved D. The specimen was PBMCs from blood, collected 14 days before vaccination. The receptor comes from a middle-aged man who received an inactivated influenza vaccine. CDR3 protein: CASSPLVQYF. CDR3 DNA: TGTGCCAGCAGTCCCCTGGTGCAGTACTTC.